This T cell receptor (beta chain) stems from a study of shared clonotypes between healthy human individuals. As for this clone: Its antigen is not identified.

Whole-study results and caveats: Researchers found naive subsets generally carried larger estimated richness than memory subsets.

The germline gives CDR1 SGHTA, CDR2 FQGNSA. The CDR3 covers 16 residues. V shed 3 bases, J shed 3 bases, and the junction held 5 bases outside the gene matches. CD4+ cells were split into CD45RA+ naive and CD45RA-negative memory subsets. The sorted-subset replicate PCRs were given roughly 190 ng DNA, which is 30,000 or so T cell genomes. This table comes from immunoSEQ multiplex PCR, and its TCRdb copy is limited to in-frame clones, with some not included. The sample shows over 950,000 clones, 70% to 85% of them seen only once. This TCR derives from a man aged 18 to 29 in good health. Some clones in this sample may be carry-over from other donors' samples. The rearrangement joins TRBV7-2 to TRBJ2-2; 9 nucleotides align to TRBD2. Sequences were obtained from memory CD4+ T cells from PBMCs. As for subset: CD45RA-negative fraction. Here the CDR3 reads CASSFLAGVYTGELFF. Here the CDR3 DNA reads TGTGCCAGCAGCTTCTTAGCGGGAGTGTACACCGGGGAGCTGTTTTTT.